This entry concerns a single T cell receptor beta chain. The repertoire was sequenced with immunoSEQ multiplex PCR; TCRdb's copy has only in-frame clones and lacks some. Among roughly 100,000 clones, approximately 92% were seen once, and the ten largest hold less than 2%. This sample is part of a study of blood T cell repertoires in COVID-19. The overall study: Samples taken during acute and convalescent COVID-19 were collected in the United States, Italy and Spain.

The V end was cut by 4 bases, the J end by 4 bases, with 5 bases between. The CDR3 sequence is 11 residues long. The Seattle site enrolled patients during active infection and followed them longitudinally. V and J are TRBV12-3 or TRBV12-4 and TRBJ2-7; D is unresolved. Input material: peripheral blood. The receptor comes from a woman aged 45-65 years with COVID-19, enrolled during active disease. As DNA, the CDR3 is TGTGCCAGCAGTTCCAAATACGAGCAGTACTTC. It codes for CASSSKYEQYF.